This T cell receptor beta chain stems from a study of blood T cell repertoires in COVID-19. Study information: In each case, the material was cDNA or gDNA derived from T cells, B-cell-depleted T cells, or PBMCs.

The ends lost 5 bases at V and 0 bases at J; junction bases unmatched: 11. The CDR3 spans 17 residues. Germline assignment: CDR1 SGHDT and CDR2 YYEEEE. In this sample, this clone turned up a few times. TCRdb's copy holds only in-frame clones and misses some; the assay was immunoSEQ multiplex PCR. This sample has roughly 350,000 clones, with 88% found just once. This chain connects TRBV5-6 to TRBJ1-5, with 7 positions matching TRBD1. This TCR derives from a woman in her sixties or seventies with COVID-19, enrolled during active disease. Sequencing used peripheral blood. The CDR3 bases are TGTGCCAGCAGTTCCGGGACAGCTATCTATAGCAATCAGCCCCAGCATTTT. As protein: CASSSGTAIYSNQPQHF.